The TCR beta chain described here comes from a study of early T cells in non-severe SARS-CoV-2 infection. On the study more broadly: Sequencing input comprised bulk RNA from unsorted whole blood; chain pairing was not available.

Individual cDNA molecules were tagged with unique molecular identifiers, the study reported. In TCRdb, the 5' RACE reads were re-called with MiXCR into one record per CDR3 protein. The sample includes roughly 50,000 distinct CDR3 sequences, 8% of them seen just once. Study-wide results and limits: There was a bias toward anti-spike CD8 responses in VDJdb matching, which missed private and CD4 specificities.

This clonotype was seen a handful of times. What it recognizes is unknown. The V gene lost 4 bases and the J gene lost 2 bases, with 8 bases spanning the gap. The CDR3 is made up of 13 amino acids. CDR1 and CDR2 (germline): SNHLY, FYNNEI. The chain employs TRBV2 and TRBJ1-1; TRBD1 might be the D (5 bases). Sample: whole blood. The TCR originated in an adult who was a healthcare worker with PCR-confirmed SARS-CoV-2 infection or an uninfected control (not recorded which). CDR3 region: CASSAQGNTEAFF. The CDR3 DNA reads TGTGCCAGCAGTGCGCAGGGTAACACTGAAGCTTTCTTT.